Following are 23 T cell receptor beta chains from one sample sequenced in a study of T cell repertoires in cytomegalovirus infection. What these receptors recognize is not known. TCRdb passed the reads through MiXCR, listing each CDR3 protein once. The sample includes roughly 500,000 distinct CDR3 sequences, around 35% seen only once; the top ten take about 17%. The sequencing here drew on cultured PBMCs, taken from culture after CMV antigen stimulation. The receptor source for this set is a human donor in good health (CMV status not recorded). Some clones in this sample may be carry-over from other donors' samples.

For the CDR3, the DNA is TGCGCCAGCAGCCCCGGACAGGGCCCTACCTACGAGCAGTACGTC. Its translation: CASSPGQGPTYEQYV. The chain couples TRBV4-1 to TRBJ2-7, with TRBD1 matching over 8 bases. The germline CDR1 and CDR2 sequences are MGHRA and YSYEKL. V shed 4 bases and J 2 bases; nucleotides not matched to a gene: 7. The CDR3 spans 15 residues.

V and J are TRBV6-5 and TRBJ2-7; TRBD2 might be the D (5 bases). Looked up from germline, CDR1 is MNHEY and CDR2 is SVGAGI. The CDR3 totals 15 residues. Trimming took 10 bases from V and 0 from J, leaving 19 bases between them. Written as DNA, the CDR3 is TGTGCCACCTATTCCACGAGGAGGAGCTCCTACGAGCAGTACTTC. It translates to CATYSTRRSSYEQYF.

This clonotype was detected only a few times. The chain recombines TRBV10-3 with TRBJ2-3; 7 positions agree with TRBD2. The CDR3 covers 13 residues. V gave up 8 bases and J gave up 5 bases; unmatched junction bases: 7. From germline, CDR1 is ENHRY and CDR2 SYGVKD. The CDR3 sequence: CAIRAGELDTQYF. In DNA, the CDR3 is TGTGCCATCCGGGCGGGAGAATTAGATACGCAGTATTTT.

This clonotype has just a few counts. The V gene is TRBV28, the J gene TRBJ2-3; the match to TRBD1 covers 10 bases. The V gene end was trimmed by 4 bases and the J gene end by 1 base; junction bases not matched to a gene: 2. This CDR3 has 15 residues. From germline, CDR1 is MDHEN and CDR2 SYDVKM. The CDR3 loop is CASSSGTGGTDTQYF. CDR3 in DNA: TGTGCCAGCAGTTCCGGGACAGGGGGCACAGATACGCAGTATTTT.

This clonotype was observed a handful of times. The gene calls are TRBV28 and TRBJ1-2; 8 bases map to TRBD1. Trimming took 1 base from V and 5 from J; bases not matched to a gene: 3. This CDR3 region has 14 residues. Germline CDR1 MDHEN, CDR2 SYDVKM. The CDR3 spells CASSLSTGGYGYTF. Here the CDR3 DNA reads TGTGCCAGCAGTTTATCCACAGGGGGATATGGCTACACCTTC.

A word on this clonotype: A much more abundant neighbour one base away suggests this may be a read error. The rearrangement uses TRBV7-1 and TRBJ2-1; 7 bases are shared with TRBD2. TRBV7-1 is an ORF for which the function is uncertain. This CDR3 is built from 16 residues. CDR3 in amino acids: CASSALAAPTYSEQFF. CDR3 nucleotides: TGTGCCAGCAGCGCTCTAGCGGCCCCAACCTACAGTGAGCAGTTCTTC.

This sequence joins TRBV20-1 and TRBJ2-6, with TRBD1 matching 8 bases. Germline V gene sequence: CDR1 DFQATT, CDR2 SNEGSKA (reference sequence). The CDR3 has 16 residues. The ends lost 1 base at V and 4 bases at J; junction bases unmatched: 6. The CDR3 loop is CSARGQGAGGANVLTF. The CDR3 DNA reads TGCAGTGCTAGAGGGCAGGGGGCGGGAGGGGCCAACGTCCTGACTTTC.

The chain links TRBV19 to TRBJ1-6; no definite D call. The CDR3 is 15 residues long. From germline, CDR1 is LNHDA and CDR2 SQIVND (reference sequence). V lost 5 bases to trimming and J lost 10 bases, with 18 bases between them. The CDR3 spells CASSAGGRGGSPLHF. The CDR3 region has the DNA TGTGCCAGTAGTGCCGGTGGGCGCGGAGGATCACCCCTCCACTTT.

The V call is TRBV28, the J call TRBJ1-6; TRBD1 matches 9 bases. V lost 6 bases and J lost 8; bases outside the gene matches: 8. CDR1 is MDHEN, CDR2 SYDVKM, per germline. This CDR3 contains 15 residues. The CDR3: CASRSGTGRHSPLHF. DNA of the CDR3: TGTGCCAGCAGGTCCGGGACAGGGAGGCATTCACCCCTCCACTTT.

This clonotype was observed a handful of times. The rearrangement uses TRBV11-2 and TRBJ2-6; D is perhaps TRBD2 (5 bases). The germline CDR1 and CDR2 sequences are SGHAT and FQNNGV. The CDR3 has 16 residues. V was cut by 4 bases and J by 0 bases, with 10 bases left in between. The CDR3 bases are TGTGCCAGCAGCTCTTTGGGAGCCTCTGGGGCCAACGTCCTGACTTTC. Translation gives CASSSLGASGANVLTF.

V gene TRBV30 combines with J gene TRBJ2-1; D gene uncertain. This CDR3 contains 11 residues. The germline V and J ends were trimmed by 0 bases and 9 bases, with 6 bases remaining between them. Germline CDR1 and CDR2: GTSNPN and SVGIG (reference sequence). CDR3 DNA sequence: TGTGCCTGGAGTGTGTATAGTGAGCAGTTCTTC. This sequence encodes CAWSVYSEQFF. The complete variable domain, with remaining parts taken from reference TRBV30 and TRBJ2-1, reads SQTIHQWPATLVQPVGSPLSLECTVEGTSNPNLYWYRQAAGRGLQLLFYSVGIGQISSEVPQNLSASRPQDRQFILSSKKLLLSDSGFYLCAWSVYSEQFFGPGTRLTVL.

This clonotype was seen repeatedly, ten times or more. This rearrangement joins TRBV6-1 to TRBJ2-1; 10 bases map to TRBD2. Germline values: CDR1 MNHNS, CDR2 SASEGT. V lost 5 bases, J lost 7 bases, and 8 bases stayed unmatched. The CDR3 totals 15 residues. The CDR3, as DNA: TGTGCCAGCAGTTCAAAAGGACTAGCGGCTAATGAGCAGTTCTTC. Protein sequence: CASSSKGLAANEQFF.

The CDR3 protein is CASQRLRGISDTQYF. The CDR3 coding sequence is TGTGCCAGCCAGCGGCTGAGGGGGATCTCAGATACGCAGTATTTT. V is TRBV6-2 or TRBV6-3 and J is TRBJ2-3; D is possibly TRBD1 (6 bases). The CDR3 is made up of 15 amino acids. Trimming removed 8 bases at V and 4 bases at J, with 19 bases between. Looked up from germline, CDR1 is MNHEY and CDR2 is SVGEGT.

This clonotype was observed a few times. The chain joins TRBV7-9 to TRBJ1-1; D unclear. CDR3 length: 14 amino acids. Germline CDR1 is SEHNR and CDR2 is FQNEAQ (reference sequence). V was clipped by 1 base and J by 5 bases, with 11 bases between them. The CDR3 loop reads CASSLVLSGTEAFF. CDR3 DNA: TGTGCCAGCAGCTTAGTATTGTCGGGGACTGAAGCTTTCTTT.

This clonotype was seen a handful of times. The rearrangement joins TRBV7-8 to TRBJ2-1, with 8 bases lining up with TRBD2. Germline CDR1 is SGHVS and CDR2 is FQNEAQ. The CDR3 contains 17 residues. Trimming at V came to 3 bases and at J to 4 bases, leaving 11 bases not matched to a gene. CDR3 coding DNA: TGTGCCAGCAGCTTCAACCGACTAGCGAACGTTTACAATGAGCAGTTCTTC. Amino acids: CASSFNRLANVYNEQFF.

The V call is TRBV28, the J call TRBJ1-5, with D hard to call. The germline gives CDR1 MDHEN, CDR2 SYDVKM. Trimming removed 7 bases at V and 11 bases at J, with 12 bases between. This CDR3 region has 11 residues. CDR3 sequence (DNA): TGTGCCAGCAACGGACCCTTGGCCCAGCATTTT. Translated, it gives CASNGPLAQHF.

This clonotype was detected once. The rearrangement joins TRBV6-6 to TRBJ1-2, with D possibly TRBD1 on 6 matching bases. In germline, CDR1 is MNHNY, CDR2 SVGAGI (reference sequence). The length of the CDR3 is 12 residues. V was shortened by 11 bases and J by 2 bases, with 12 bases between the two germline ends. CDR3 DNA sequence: TGTGCCTCCGATCAGGGGAACTATGGCTACACCTTC. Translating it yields CASDQGNYGYTF.

For the CDR3, the DNA is TGTGCCAGCAGCTTGGAGGGGTCGGGGCAGTTCTTC. Its protein product is CASSLEGSGQFF. The chain carries TRBV5-4 and TRBJ2-1; D might be TRBD1 (5 bases). Trimming took off 0 bases at V and 12 bases at J, with 10 bases between the two ends. The CDR3 consists of 12 residues. Germline CDR1 is SGHNT and CDR2 is YYREEE (reference sequence).

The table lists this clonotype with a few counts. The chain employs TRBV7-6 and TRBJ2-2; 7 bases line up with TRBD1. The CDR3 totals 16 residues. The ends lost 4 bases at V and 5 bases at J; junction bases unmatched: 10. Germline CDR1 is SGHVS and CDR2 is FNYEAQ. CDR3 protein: CASSSARGRGTGELFF. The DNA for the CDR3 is TGTGCCAGCAGCTCGGCAAGGGGGCGCGGAACCGGGGAGCTGTTTTTT.

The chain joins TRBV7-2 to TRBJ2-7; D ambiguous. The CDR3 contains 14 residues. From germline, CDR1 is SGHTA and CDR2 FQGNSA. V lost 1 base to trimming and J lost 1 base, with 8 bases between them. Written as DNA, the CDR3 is TGTGCCAGCAGCTTAGGGTGGCAGTCCTACGAGCAGTACTTC. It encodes CASSLGWQSYEQYF.

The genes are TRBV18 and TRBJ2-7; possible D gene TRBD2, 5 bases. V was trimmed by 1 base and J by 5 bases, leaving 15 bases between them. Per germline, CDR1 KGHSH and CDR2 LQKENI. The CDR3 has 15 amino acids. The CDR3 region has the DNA TGTGCCAGCTCACCACTTGCGGAAGGGAGTCACGAGCAGTACTTC. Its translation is CASSPLAEGSHEQYF.

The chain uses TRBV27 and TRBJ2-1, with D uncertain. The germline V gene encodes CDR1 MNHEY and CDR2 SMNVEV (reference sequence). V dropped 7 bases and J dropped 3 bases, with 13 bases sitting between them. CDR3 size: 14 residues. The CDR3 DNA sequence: TGTGCCAGCACCTCGGGCGGTCGCTACAATGAGCAGTTCTTC. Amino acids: CASTSGGRYNEQFF.

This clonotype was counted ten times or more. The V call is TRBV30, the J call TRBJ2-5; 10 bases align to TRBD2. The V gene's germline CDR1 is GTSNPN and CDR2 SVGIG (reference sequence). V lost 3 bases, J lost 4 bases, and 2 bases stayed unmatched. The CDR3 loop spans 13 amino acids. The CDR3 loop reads CAWRLAGLETQYF. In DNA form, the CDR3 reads TGTGCCTGGAGACTAGCGGGACTAGAGACCCAGTACTTC.